The source of this T cell receptor beta chain is a study of regulatory T cells in long-lasting Graves disease. Time point: newly diagnosed GD, antithyroid drugs for less than 3 months. Isolated PBMC RNA provided the starting material for the TCR library. TCR beta libraries were built with iRepertoire HTBI primers and Arm-PCR of CDR3 regions. From the multiplex PCR reads, TCRdb called clonotypes with MiXCR, one entry per CDR3 protein. The sample has approximately 360,000 distinct CDR3 sequences, about an eighth seen once. Between the trimmed V and J ends, which lost 4 bases and 3 bases, there was a span of 34 bases. This CDR3 has 21 amino acids. CDR1 is SGHKS and CDR2 is YYEKEE in the germline V gene (reference sequence). The same sample was also studied in work on T cells in Graves' hyperthyroidism and ophthalmopathy.

The rearrangement joins TRBV5-5 to TRBJ1-1; D is perhaps TRBD1 (6 bases). This clonotype was sampled from a woman between 18 and 29 years old with Graves disease. The specimen comprised peripheral blood mononuclear cells (PBMCs), sampled at new diagnosis, from a patient treated with antithyroid drugs. The CDR3 DNA reads TGTGCCAGCAGCCTGGACCCTCTGGGGGCCGTACCGGGGAACGTCGACACTGAAGCTTTCTTT. This gives the protein CASSLDPLGAVPGNVDTEAFF.